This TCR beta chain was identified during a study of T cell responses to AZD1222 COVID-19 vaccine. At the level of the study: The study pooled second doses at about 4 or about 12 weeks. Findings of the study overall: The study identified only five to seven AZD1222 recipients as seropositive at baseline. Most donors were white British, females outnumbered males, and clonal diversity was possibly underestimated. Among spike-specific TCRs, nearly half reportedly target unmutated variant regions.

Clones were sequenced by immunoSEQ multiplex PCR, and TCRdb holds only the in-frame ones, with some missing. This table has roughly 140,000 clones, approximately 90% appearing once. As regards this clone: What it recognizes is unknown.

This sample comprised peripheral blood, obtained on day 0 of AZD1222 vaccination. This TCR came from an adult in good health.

This CDR3 is CASSLGGENEQFF. The CDR3 bases are TGTGCCAGCAGCTTAGGGGGAGAGAATGAGCAGTTCTTC. The V and J genes are TRBV7-9 and TRBJ2-1, with D perhaps TRBD2 (5 bases). The length of the CDR3 is 13 residues. Germline V gene sequence: CDR1 SEHNR, CDR2 FQNEAQ (reference sequence). Trimming removed 1 base at V and 7 bases at J, with 8 bases between.